This entry lists 21 T cell receptor beta chains sequenced from one sample in a study of T cell changes during pregnancy in multiple sclerosis. Sequenced by immunoSEQ multiplex PCR; TCRdb stores in-frame clones only, minus some. Altogether 28,000 or so clones are present, roughly 87% being singletons, with the ten largest covering about 0.78%. The specimen was CD4+ T cells from peripheral blood mononuclear cells, collected in the second trimester of pregnancy. The receptor set was obtained from a female donor with multiple sclerosis, enrolled in a pregnancy study.

The chain links TRBV27 to TRBJ2-2, with TRBD1 identical over 8 bases. With 6 bases clipped from V and 2 bases from J, the junction kept 5 bases outside the gene matches. The germline V gene has CDR1 MNHEY and CDR2 SMNVEV (reference sequence). The CDR3 has 15 residues. The CDR3 reads CASRVQGGNTGELFF. The CDR3 region has the DNA TGTGCCAGCAGGGTACAGGGGGGAAACACCGGGGAGCTGTTTTTT.

The CDR3 DNA is TGTGCCAGCAGCCTCCGACAGGGGGCCTATAATTCACCCCTCCACTTT. Its translation is CASSLRQGAYNSPLHF. The gene calls are TRBV7-2 and TRBJ1-6; TRBD1 aligns across 9 bases. The CDR3 extends over 16 amino acids. CDR1 is SGHTA and CDR2 is FQGNSA in the germline V gene. With V trimmed by 5 bases and J by 2 bases, 4 bases remained unmatched.

The chain is built from TRBV5-1 and TRBJ1-1, with TRBD1 matching 8 bases. Looked up from germline, CDR1 is SGHRS and CDR2 is YFSETQ. Trimming at V came to 3 bases and at J to 0 bases, leaving 4 bases not matched to a gene. CDR3 length equals 15 residues. Here the CDR3 reads CASSWGTGLNTEAFF. DNA of the CDR3: TGCGCCAGCAGCTGGGGGACAGGATTGAACACTGAAGCTTTCTTT.

This clone is a singleton in its sample. The chain carries TRBV5-4 and TRBJ1-1; D is ambiguous. Trimming left V 3 bases short and J 3 bases short, with 9 bases between. This CDR3 is built from 13 residues. Germline V gene data show CDR1 as SGHNT and CDR2 as YYREEE (reference sequence). In DNA form, the CDR3 reads TGTGCCAGCAGCTCCGTATCGGACACTGAAGCTTTCTTT. It is translated as CASSSVSDTEAFF.

The gene calls are TRBV5-6 and TRBJ2-5; D unresolved. Trimming pared 0 bases from V and 5 bases from J, leaving 5 bases between. Germline V gives CDR1 SGHDT, CDR2 YYEEEE. The length of the CDR3 is 12 residues. The CDR3 DNA sequence: TGTGCCAGCAGCTTGGCCCGGGAGACCCAGTACTTC. It encodes CASSLARETQYF.

The CDR3 DNA is TGTGCCAGCAGCTCACTAGCGGGGGGGCAAGAGACCCAGTACTTC. Amino acids: CASSSLAGGQETQYF. This rearrangement joins TRBV27 to TRBJ2-5, with TRBD2 identical over 13 bases. The germline V gene has CDR1 MNHEY and CDR2 SMNVEV (reference sequence). The CDR3 has 15 amino acids. The junction had 3 bases not matched to a gene; V was cut back by 6 bases and J by 2 bases.

The chain carries TRBV19 and TRBJ1-5, with D tentatively TRBD1 (5 bases). From germline, CDR1 is LNHDA and CDR2 SQIVND (reference sequence). With 5 bases removed from V and 0 bases from J, the gap between germline ends came to 14 bases. The CDR3 has 16 amino acids. The CDR3 region is CASSAVGQISNQPQHF. The CDR3 nucleotides are TGTGCCAGTAGTGCCGTGGGGCAGATTAGCAATCAGCCCCAGCATTTT. Drawing the rest from reference TRBV19 and TRBJ1-5, the complete variable domain is DGGITQSPKYLFRKEGQNVTLSCEQNLNHDAMYWYRQDPGQGLRLIYYSQIVNDFQKGDIAEGYSVSREKKESFPLTVTSAQKNPTAFYLCASSAVGQISNQPQHFGDGTRLSIL.

This chain links TRBV6-1 with TRBJ2-2; 9 bases line up with TRBD1. Germline-derived CDR1 and CDR2 are MNHNS and SASEGT. The CDR3 covers 15 residues. The trim removed 2 bases at V and 7 bases at J, leaving 5 bases unmatched. CDR3 sequence: CASSEPGQGNGELFF. The CDR3 DNA is TGTGCCAGCAGTGAACCTGGACAGGGGAACGGGGAGCTGTTTTTT.

The gene calls are TRBV10-2 and TRBJ1-2; D gene ambiguous. The V and J ends lost 3 bases and 2 bases respectively, with 7 bases between them. The CDR3 length is 13 residues. Germline CDR1 WSHSY, CDR2 SAAADI. The CDR3 region has the DNA TGCGCCAGCAGTGACATTTCAAACTATGGCTACACCTTC. Protein product: CASSDISNYGYTF.

The chain employs TRBV9 and TRBJ2-3, with TRBD2 matching 10 bases. CDR1 SGDLS and CDR2 YYNGEE come from the germline V gene. CDR3 length: 16 amino acids. Unmatched junction bases numbered 3, after V lost 1 base and J lost 1 base. CDR3 amino acids: CASSVKAGGRTDTQYF. In nucleotides, the CDR3 is TGTGCCAGCAGCGTAAAAGCGGGGGGGCGCACAGATACGCAGTATTTT.

The CDR3 DNA is TGTGCCAGCAGCCACACCGGACAGGGCCTCGGGGCTGGTGAAGCTTTCTTT. Translated: CASSHTGQGLGAGEAFF. This chain joins TRBV11-2 and TRBJ1-1, with TRBD1 matching over 8 bases. The CDR3 is 17 amino acids. V was pared by 5 bases and J by 7 bases, with 18 bases of the junction left unmatched. The germline V gene encodes CDR1 SGHAT and CDR2 FQNNGV.

The chain recombines TRBV19 with TRBJ2-5; 11 bases are shared with TRBD1. Germline-derived CDR1 and CDR2 are LNHDA and SQIVND (reference sequence). The CDR3 runs to 17 residues. Losses at the gene ends were 1 base for V and 5 bases for J; bases not matched to a gene: 9. Written as DNA, the CDR3 is TGTGCCAGTAGTATAGCAGGCGGACAGGGGGCCCAGGAGACCCAGTACTTC. This translates into CASSIAGGQGAQETQYF.

The chain uses TRBV19 and TRBJ1-1; TRBD1 aligns across 8 bases. Germline lookup yields CDR1 LNHDA and CDR2 SQIVND (reference sequence). CDR3 length: 13 amino acids. V shed 5 bases, J shed 6 bases, and the junction held 5 bases outside the gene matches. In DNA, the CDR3 is TGTGCCAGTAGTCAGGACAGGGACTCTGAAGCTTTCTTT. As protein: CASSQDRDSEAFF.

This clone was seen once. The chain recombines TRBV16 with TRBJ1-1; D perhaps matches TRBD1 (6 bases). V lost 4 bases to trimming and J lost 6 bases, with 18 bases between them. The CDR3 is 15 amino acids. Germline lookup yields CDR1 KGHSY and CDR2 FQNENV. CDR3 sequence reads: CASSRRQANGAEAFF. CDR3 DNA sequence: TGTGCCAGCAGCCGGCGACAGGCAAATGGGGCTGAAGCTTTCTTT.

This chain links TRBV30 with TRBJ1-1; D gene uncertain. With 5 bases removed from V and 1 base from J, the gap between germline ends came to 14 bases. This CDR3 has 14 residues. Germline V gives CDR1 GTSNPN, CDR2 SVGIG (reference sequence). DNA for the CDR3: TGTGCCTGGGTCTCGAGGGTGAGGAACACTGAAGCTTTCTTT. Its translation: CAWVSRVRNTEAFF.

The gene calls are TRBV7-2 and TRBJ1-2; D call uncertain. V gave up 1 base and J gave up 0 bases, with 9 bases separating them. The CDR3 is 15 residues long. Germline V gene sequence: CDR1 SGHTA, CDR2 FQGNSA. In DNA form, the CDR3 reads TGTGCCAGCAGCTTAGTCGCGGCGGCTAACTATGGCTACACCTTC. This encodes CASSLVAAANYGYTF.

The rearrangement links TRBV18 to TRBJ2-7, with a possible D match to TRBD1 (5 bases). Germline CDR1 and CDR2: KGHSH and LQKENI. Trimming removed 5 bases from V and 5 bases from J, with 19 bases in between. The CDR3 sequence is 15 residues long. The CDR3 DNA follows: TGTGCCAGCTCATCGCCTCCAGGGTTTCCCAACGAGCAGTACTTC. Translation gives CASSSPPGFPNEQYF.

The J gene is TRBJ1-1, the V gene TRBV6-5; D may be TRBD1 (5 bases). The germline gives CDR1 MNHEY, CDR2 SVGAGI. Trimming removed 5 bases from V and 1 base from J, with 11 bases in between. The CDR3 is 14 amino acids. The CDR3 DNA follows: TGTGCCAGCAGTCCAGGGATGGCGAACACTGAAGCTTTCTTT. Its translation is CASSPGMANTEAFF.

The rearrangement links TRBV5-8 to TRBJ2-3; a weak D match, TRBD2 (7 bases). CDR1 SGHTS and CDR2 YDEGEE come from the germline V gene. With 3 bases removed from V and 5 bases from J, the gap between germline ends came to 31 bases. The CDR3 consists of 20 residues. This CDR3 reads CASSSPPLYVGGLHRDTQYF. The DNA for the CDR3 is TGTGCCAGCAGCTCGCCCCCCCTTTATGTGGGGGGGCTCCACAGAGATACGCAGTATTTT.

This sequence joins TRBV4-1 and TRBJ1-2, with no clear D. Per germline, CDR1 MGHRA and CDR2 YSYEKL. This CDR3 has 14 amino acids. Trimming removed 1 base at V and 4 bases at J, with 10 bases between. As DNA, the CDR3 is TGCGCCAGCAGCCAAGGGTACGCGGGCTATGGCTACACCTTC. The encoded protein is CASSQGYAGYGYTF.

The rearrangement joins TRBV4-2 to TRBJ2-3; tentative D call: TRBD2 (6 bases). The CDR3 covers 16 residues. Germline V gene sequence: CDR1 LGHNA, CDR2 YNFKEQ. Trimming left V 1 base short and J 4 bases short, with 15 bases between. The CDR3 loop is CASSQALAVGPDTQYF. CDR3 DNA sequence: TGTGCCAGCAGCCAAGCCTTAGCGGTTGGGCCAGATACGCAGTATTTT.